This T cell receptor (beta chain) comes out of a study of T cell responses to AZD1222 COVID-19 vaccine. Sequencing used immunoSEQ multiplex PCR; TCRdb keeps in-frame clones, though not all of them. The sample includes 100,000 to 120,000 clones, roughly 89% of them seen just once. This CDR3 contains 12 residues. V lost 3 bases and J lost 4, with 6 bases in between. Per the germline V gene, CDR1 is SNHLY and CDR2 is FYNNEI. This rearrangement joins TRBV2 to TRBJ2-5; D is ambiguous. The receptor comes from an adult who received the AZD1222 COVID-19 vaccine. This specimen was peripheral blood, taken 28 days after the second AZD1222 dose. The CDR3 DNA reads TGTGCCAGCAGTGACAGTGCAGAGACCCAGTACTTC. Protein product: CASSDSAETQYF.